One and the same sample provided the 27 T cell receptor beta chains below, sequenced in a study of cytomegalovirus exposure and HLA in healthy donors. Vbeta (60) and Jbeta (13) primers were used in the PCR. The table came from immunoSEQ multiplex PCR; TCRdb's copy has only in-frame clones and leaves some out. The table records 150,000 to 200,000 clones, roughly 80% of them present only once. The sample taken for sequencing was PBMCs. These receptors were obtained from a female donor in good health and CMV-seronegative.

The chain carries TRBV14 and TRBJ2-5; 11 nucleotides match TRBD2. Germline assignment: CDR1 SGHDN and CDR2 FVKESK. After removal of 4 bases from V and 4 bases from J, the junction contained 8 bases not matched to a gene. CDR3 length: 16 amino acids. This CDR3 reads CASSPGLAASVETQYF. The CDR3 nucleotides read TGTGCCAGCAGCCCGGGACTAGCGGCATCGGTAGAGACCCAGTACTTC.

This chain connects TRBV5-1 to TRBJ2-5; 8 positions match TRBD1. The assigned J gene may be wrong: the sequence end matches TRBJ2-7 better. The length of the CDR3 is 16 residues. Looked up from germline, CDR1 is SGHRS and CDR2 is YFSETQ. CDR3 amino acids: CASSLAPQGASYEQYF. CDR3 in DNA: TGCGCCAGCAGCTTGGCCCCCCAGGGGGCTTCCTACGAGCAGTACTTC.

This sequence joins TRBV5-6 and TRBJ2-5; the D is unclear. The germline CDR1 and CDR2 sequences are SGHDT and YYEEEE. Trimming took off 4 bases at V and 4 bases at J, with 8 bases between the two ends. CDR3 length: 12 residues. CDR3 amino acids: CASSREVETQYF. CDR3 nucleotide sequence: TGTGCCAGCAGCCGTGAGGTAGAGACCCAGTACTTC.

This sequence joins TRBV5-8 and TRBJ1-6; 7 bases fit TRBD1. The CDR3 is made up of 13 amino acids. The J segment lost 10 bases and the V segment lost 2 bases, leaving 3 bases of the junction unmatched. Germline V lookup: CDR1 SGHTS, CDR2 YDEGEE. CDR3 sequence: CASSLQGRSPLHF. The DNA of the CDR3 is TGTGCCAGCAGCTTACAGGGGCGGTCACCCCTCCACTTT. The variable domain in full, completed from reference TRBV5-8 and TRBJ1-6, reads EAGVTQSPTHLIKTRGQQATLRCSPISGHTSVYWYQQALGLGLQFLLWYDEGEERNRGNFPPRFSGRQFPNYSSELNVNALELEDSALYLCASSLQGRSPLHFGNGTRLTVT.

This chain uses TRBV18 with TRBJ2-1; TRBD2 might be the D (5 bases). Germline V gene data show CDR1 as KGHSH and CDR2 as LQKENI. The V and J ends lost 2 bases and 0 bases respectively, with 11 bases between them. The CDR3 is 16 amino acids. The CDR3 sequence: CASSPGGESSYNEQFF. The CDR3 nucleotides read TGTGCCAGCTCACCAGGAGGTGAAAGCTCCTACAATGAGCAGTTCTTC.

This chain joins TRBV4-3 and TRBJ1-4; D ambiguous. This CDR3 region has 17 residues. Trimming removed 3 bases from V and 2 bases from J, with 16 bases in between. Germline assignment: CDR1 LGHNA and CDR2 YSLEER. CDR3: CASSQDSTLGTNEKLFF. CDR3 DNA: TGCGCCAGCAGCCAGGACTCGACGTTGGGTACTAATGAAAAACTGTTTTTT.

The genes are TRBV15 and TRBJ1-6, with D possibly matching TRBD1 (6 bases). This CDR3 contains 14 residues. V was shortened by 6 bases and J by 3 bases, with 9 bases between the two germline ends. CDR1 and CDR2 (germline): LNHNV, YYDKDF (reference sequence). The CDR3 loop is CATRPGDYNSPLHF. CDR3 DNA sequence: TGTGCCACCAGGCCAGGGGACTATAATTCACCCCTCCACTTT.

This clone was counted only a few times. The V gene is TRBV5-5, the J gene TRBJ2-5; 11 nucleotides agree with TRBD2. Germline V CDR1 and CDR2: SGHKS, YYEKEE (reference sequence). CDR3 length: 14 residues. The V gene end was trimmed by 6 bases and the J gene end by 5 bases; junction bases not matched to a gene: 6. The CDR3 here is CASISLAGEETQYF. CDR3 sequence (DNA): TGTGCCAGCATCTCACTAGCGGGGGAGGAGACCCAGTACTTC.

The genes are TRBV28 and TRBJ2-1, with TRBD2 identical over 14 bases. Per germline, CDR1 MDHEN and CDR2 SYDVKM. The CDR3 has 17 residues. The trim removed 4 bases at V and 5 bases at J, leaving 7 bases unmatched. CDR3 sequence: CASSSRLAGGPHNEQFF. The CDR3, as DNA: TGTGCCAGCAGTTCCCGACTAGCGGGAGGGCCGCACAATGAGCAGTTCTTC.

The chain joins TRBV7-3 to TRBJ2-7; D remains unclear. This CDR3 contains 13 residues. V was pared by 2 bases and J by 6 bases, with 11 bases between. The germline V gene encodes CDR1 SGHTA and CDR2 FQGTGA. CDR3 DNA: TGTGCCAGCAGCTTAGTTATGTGGAGCGAGCAGTACTTC. Protein sequence: CASSLVMWSEQYF.

The table lists this clone with a count of one. The chain uses TRBV29-1 and TRBJ1-2, with D perhaps TRBD1 (5 bases). This CDR3 comprises 15 residues. The germline gives CDR1 SQVTM, CDR2 ANQGSEA. Trimming took off 0 bases at V and 1 base at J, with 12 bases between the two ends. This chain's CDR3 is CSVEERQRLNYGYTF. In DNA, the CDR3 is TGCAGCGTTGAAGAGCGACAGAGACTTAACTATGGCTACACCTTC.

The rearrangement uses TRBV27 and TRBJ1-6, with TRBD1 matching over 9 bases. Germline V lookup: CDR1 MNHEY, CDR2 SMNVEV (reference sequence). Trimming at V came to 5 bases and at J to 7 bases, leaving 9 bases not matched to a gene. The CDR3 runs to 16 residues. The DNA for the CDR3 is TGTGCCAGCAGTCCAAGGACAGGGGCGGGGAATTCACCCCTCCACTTT. Translated, it gives CASSPRTGAGNSPLHF.

The genes are TRBV4-3 and TRBJ2-1, with 9 nucleotides matching TRBD2. The CDR3 runs to 18 residues. Germline CDR1 is LGHNA and CDR2 is YSLEER. After removal of 3 bases from V and 0 bases from J, the junction contained 9 bases not matched to a gene. The CDR3 spells CASSQKLPAGGSYNEQFF. The CDR3 DNA reads as TGCGCCAGCAGCCAGAAACTTCCAGCGGGGGGCTCCTACAATGAGCAGTTCTTC.

Of note for this clone: Distinct nucleotide sequences in the sample also encode this CDR3. The chain uses TRBV30 and TRBJ2-5; maybe TRBD2 (5 bases). Germline assignment: CDR1 GTSNPN and CDR2 SVGIG (reference sequence). V lost 1 base to trimming and J lost 7 bases, with 7 bases between them. This CDR3 spans 11 amino acids. This CDR3 reads CAWSDGVTQYF. The CDR3 DNA reads as TGTGCCTGGAGTGACGGGGTGACCCAGTACTTC.

The V call is TRBV29-1, the J call TRBJ1-1; 10 bases are a match to TRBD1. The CDR3 has 12 residues. Germline values: CDR1 SQVTM, CDR2 ANQGSEA. The junction had 4 bases not matched to a gene; V was cut back by 1 base and J by 11 bases. The CDR3 sequence is CSVEGQGARAFF. CDR3 bases: TGCAGCGTTGAAGGACAGGGGGCGAGGGCTTTCTTT.

The chain carries TRBV20-1 and TRBJ1-4; D is undetermined. The germline V gene has CDR1 DFQATT and CDR2 SNEGSKA (reference sequence). The V gene lost 3 bases and the J gene lost 11 bases, with 7 bases spanning the gap. This CDR3 has 10 amino acids. In nucleotides, the CDR3 is TGCAGTGCTAGGACAACCAAACTGTTTTTT. It is translated as CSARTTKLFF.

The chain combines TRBV30 with TRBJ2-1; 9 bases agree with TRBD2. Germline trimming cut 0 bases from V and 7 bases from J; bases unmatched to any gene: 7. Germline V gives CDR1 GTSNPN, CDR2 SVGIG (reference sequence). The CDR3 sequence is 15 residues long. For the CDR3, the DNA is TGTGCCTGGAGTGTAAATAGCGGGAGTGGAAATGAGCAGTTCTTC. Translating it yields CAWSVNSGSGNEQFF.

A single count supports this clone. This chain connects TRBV6-4 to TRBJ1-1; a possible D gene is TRBD1 (5 bases). Looked up from germline, CDR1 is MRHNA and CDR2 is SNTAGT. The CDR3 is made up of 14 amino acids. V lost 6 bases and J lost 5, with 16 bases in between. CDR3 coding DNA: TGTGCCAGCAGGGAGGACCCGGGGGGTACTGAAGCTTTCTTT. This translates into CASREDPGGTEAFF.

The chain is built from TRBV2 and TRBJ2-7; D might be TRBD1 (5 bases). The V gene's germline CDR1 is SNHLY and CDR2 FYNNEI. The CDR3 is made up of 14 amino acids. Trimming took off 6 bases at V and 0 bases at J, with 12 bases between the two ends. The CDR3 region has the DNA TGTGCCAGCAGGGCGACAGTTAGCTCCTACGAGCAGTACTTC. This codes for CASRATVSSYEQYF.

The rearrangement links TRBV7-3 to TRBJ2-5; D may be TRBD2 (5 bases). Germline lookup yields CDR1 SGHTA and CDR2 FQGTGA. Trimming removed 5 bases from V and 3 bases from J, with 13 bases in between. The CDR3 contains 14 residues. The CDR3 region is CASSPAGRKETQYF. The CDR3 nucleotides read TGTGCCAGCAGCCCCGCGGGCAGAAAAGAGACCCAGTACTTC.

The V gene is TRBV30, the J gene TRBJ1-2; D perhaps matches TRBD1 (5 bases). This CDR3 has 13 residues. Germline-derived CDR1 and CDR2 are GTSNPN and SVGIG (reference sequence). With 0 bases removed from V and 4 bases from J, the gap between germline ends came to 9 bases. The CDR3 protein is CAWSVRGFYGYTF. CDR3 bases: TGTGCCTGGAGTGTTAGGGGTTTCTATGGCTACACCTTC.

This chain connects TRBV5-1 to TRBJ2-3; D is perhaps TRBD1 (5 bases). The germline gives CDR1 SGHRS, CDR2 YFSETQ. This CDR3 spans 16 amino acids. Trimming removed 0 bases from V and 0 bases from J, with 11 bases in between. The CDR3 DNA sequence: TGCGCCAGCAGCTTGGACCTGACAGTCAGCACAGATACGCAGTATTTT. Amino acids: CASSLDLTVSTDTQYF.

The chain couples TRBV28 to TRBJ2-1, with TRBD1 identical over 9 bases. V trimming: 5 bases; J trimming: 7 bases; junction bases outside the gene matches: 6. The CDR3 is 14 amino acids. Looked up from germline, CDR1 is MDHEN and CDR2 is SYDVKM. This CDR3 reads CASSTGQGYNEQFF. The CDR3 DNA reads as TGTGCCAGCAGTACGGGACAGGGATATAATGAGCAGTTCTTC.

This clone was found once. The chain combines TRBV18 with TRBJ2-7; weak D call: TRBD1 (5 bases). The V gene's germline CDR1 is KGHSH and CDR2 LQKENI. This CDR3 comprises 13 residues. V was shortened by 5 bases and J by 2 bases, with 10 bases between the two germline ends. CDR3 nucleotides: TGTGCCAGCTCAGCGACAGCTACCTACGAGCAGTACTTC. Protein product: CASSATATYEQYF.

This rearrangement joins TRBV5-4 to TRBJ1-4; 9 positions agree with TRBD1. Looked up from germline, CDR1 is SGHNT and CDR2 is YYREEE (reference sequence). The trim removed 4 bases at V and 5 bases at J, leaving 6 bases unmatched. The CDR3 is made up of 15 amino acids. CDR3 amino acids: CASSRRTGENEKLFF. The CDR3 nucleotides are TGTGCCAGCAGCCGTCGGACAGGGGAGAATGAAAAACTGTTTTTT. Full variable domain (outside the CDR3, taken from reference TRBV5-4 and TRBJ1-4): ETGVTQSPTHLIKTRGQQVTLRCSSQSGHNTVSWYQQALGQGPQFIFQYYREEENGRGNFPPRFSGLQFPNYSSELNVNALELDDSALYLCASSRRTGENEKLFFGSGTQLSVL.

The V gene is TRBV7-2, the J gene TRBJ2-7; a weak D match, TRBD1 (5 bases). Trimming left V 1 base short and J 1 base short, with 8 bases between. Germline loops: CDR1 SGHTA, CDR2 FQGNSA. The CDR3 runs to 14 residues. CDR3 nucleotides: TGTGCCAGCAGCTTAGGACCAGGGTCCTACGAGCAGTACTTC. This gives the protein CASSLGPGSYEQYF.

On this clone: The conserved phenylalanine or tryptophan is not found at the CDR3 terminus, so this likely reflects a read error. The chain joins TRBV6-1 to TRBJ1-5, with D unclear. This CDR3 region has 12 residues. V was pared by 2 bases and J by 6 bases, with 5 bases between. Germline assignment: CDR1 MNHNS and CDR2 SASEGT. The CDR3 region has the DNA TGTGCCAGCAGTGAACGGGTTCAGCCCCAGCATCTT. This translates into CASSERVQPQHL.